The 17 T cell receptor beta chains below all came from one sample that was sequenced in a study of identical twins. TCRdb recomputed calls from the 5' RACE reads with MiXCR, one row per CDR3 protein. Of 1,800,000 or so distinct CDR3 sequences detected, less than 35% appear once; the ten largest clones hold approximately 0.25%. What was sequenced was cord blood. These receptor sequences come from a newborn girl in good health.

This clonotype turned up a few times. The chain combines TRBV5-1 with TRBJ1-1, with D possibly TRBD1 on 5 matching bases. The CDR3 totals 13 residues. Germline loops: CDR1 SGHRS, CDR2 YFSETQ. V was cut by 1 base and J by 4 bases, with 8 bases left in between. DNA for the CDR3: TGCGCCAGCAGCTTGACCCAGGGCACTGAAGCTTTCTTT. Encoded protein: CASSLTQGTEAFF. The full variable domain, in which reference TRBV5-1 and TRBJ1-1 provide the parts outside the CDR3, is KAGVTQTPRYLIKTRGQQVTLSCSPISGHRSVSWYQQTPGQGLQFLFEYFSETQRNKGNFPGRFSGRQFSNSRSEMNVSTLELGDSALYLCASSLTQGTEAFFGQGTRLTVV.

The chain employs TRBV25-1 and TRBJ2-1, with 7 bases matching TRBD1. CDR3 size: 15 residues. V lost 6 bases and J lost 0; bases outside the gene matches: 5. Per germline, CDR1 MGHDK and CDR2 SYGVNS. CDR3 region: CASSGDRVSYNEQFF. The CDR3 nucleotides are TGTGCCAGCAGCGGCGACAGGGTCTCCTACAATGAGCAGTTCTTC.

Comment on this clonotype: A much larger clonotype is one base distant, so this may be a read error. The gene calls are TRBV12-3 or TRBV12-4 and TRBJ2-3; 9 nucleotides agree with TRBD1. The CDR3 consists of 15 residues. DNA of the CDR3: TGTACCAGCAGTTTAGGGGACAGGGTCACAGATACGCAGTATTTT. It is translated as CTSSLGDRVTDTQYF.

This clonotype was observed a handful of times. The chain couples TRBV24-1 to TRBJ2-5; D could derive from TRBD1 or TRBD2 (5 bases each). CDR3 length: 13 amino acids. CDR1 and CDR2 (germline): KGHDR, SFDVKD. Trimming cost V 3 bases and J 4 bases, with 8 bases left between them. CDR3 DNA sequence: TGTGCCACCAGTGATAAGGGGACAGAGACCCAGTACTTC. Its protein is CATSDKGTETQYF.

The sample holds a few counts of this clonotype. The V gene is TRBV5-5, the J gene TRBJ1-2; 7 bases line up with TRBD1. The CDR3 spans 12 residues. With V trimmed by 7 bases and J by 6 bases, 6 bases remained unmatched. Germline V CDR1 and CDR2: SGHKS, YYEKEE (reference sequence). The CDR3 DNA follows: TGTGCCAGCGGCACAGGGGAAAATGGCTACACCTTC. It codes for CASGTGENGYTF. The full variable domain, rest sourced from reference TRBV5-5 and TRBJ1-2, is DAGVTQSPTHLIKTRGQQVTLRCSPISGHKSVSWYQQVLGQGPQFIFQYYEKEERGRGNFPDRFSARQFPNYSSELNVNALLLGDSALYLCASGTGENGYTFGSGTRLTVV.

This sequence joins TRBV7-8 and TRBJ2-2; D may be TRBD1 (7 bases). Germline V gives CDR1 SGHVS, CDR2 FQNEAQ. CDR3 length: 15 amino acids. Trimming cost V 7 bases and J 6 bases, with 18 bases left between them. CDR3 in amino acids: CASKNSSRGAGELFF. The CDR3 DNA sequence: TGTGCCAGCAAAAATAGTAGCAGGGGGGCCGGGGAGCTGTTTTTT.

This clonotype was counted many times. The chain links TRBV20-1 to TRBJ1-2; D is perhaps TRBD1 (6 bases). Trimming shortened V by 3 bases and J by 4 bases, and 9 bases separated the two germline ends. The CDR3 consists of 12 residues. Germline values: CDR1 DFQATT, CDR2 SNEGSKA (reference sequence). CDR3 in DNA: TGCAGTGCTAGCCCAGGGGTCTATGGCTACACCTTC. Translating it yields CSASPGVYGYTF.

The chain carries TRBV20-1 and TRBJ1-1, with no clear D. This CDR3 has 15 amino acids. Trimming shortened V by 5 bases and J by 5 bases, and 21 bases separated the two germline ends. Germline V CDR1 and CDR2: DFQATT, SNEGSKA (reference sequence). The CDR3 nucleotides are TGCAGTGCTCCCCCCATTATGACCGGGAGGACTGAAGCTTTCTTT. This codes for CSAPPIMTGRTEAFF.

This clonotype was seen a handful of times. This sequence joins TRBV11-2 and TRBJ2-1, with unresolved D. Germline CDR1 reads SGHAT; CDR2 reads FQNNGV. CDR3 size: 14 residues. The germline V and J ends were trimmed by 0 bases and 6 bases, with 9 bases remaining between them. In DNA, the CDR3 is TGTGCCAGCAGCTTAGACCCCCTGGGCAATGAGCAGTTCTTC. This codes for CASSLDPLGNEQFF.

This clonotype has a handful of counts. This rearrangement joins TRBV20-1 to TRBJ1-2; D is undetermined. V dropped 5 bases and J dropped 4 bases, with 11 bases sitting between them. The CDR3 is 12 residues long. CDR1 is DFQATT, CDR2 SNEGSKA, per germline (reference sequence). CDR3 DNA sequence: TGCAGTGCTTCCGCCCGGTCCTATGGCTACACCTTC. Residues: CSASARSYGYTF.

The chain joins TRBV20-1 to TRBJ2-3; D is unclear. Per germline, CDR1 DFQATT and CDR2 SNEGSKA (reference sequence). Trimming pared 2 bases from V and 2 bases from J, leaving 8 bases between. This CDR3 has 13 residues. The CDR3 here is CSARIAATDTQYF. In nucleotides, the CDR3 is TGCAGTGCTAGAATCGCAGCCACAGATACGCAGTATTTT.

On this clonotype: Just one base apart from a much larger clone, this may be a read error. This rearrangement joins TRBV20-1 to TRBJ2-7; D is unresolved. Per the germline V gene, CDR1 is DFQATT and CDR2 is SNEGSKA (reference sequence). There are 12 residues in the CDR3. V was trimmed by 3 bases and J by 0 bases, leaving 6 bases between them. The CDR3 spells CSASRPSYEQYF. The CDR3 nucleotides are TGCAGTGCTAGCAGGCCCTCCTACGAGCAGTACTTC.

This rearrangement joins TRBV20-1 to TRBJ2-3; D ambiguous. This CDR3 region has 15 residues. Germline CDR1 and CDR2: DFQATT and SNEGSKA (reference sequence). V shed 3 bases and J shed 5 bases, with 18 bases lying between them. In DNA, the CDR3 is TGCAGTGCTAGGACCCCCCGGGCCAAGGGAGATACGCAGTATTTT. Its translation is CSARTPRAKGDTQYF.

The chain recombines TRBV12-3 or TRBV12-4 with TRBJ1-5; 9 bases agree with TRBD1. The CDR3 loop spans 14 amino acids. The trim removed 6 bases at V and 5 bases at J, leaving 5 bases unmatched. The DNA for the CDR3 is TGTGCCAGCAGGGAAGGGACAGGGTATCAGCCCCAGCATTTT. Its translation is CASREGTGYQPQHF.

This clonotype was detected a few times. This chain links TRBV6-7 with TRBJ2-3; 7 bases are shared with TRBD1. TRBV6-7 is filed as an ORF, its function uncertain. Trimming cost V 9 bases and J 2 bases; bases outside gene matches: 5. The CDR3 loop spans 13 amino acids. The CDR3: CASQQGNTDTQYF. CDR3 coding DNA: TGTGCCAGTCAACAGGGGAACACAGATACGCAGTATTTT.

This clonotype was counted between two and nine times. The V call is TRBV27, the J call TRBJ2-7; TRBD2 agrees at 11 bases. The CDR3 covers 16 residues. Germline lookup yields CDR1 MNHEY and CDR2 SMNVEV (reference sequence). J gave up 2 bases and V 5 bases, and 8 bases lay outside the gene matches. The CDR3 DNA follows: TGTGCCAGCAGTCCAAGGATTAGCGGGAGGGCCTACGAGCAGTACTTC. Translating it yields CASSPRISGRAYEQYF.

The CDR3 region has the DNA TGTGCCAGCTCACCACCGTCAGGGTTTGCGCCCAACTACGAGCAGTACTTC. This encodes CASSPPSGFAPNYEQYF. V gene TRBV18 combines with J gene TRBJ2-7; maybe TRBD1 (5 bases). Germline V gene sequence: CDR1 KGHSH, CDR2 LQKENI. V shed 0 bases and J shed 3 bases, with 18 bases lying between them. The CDR3 is 17 amino acids.